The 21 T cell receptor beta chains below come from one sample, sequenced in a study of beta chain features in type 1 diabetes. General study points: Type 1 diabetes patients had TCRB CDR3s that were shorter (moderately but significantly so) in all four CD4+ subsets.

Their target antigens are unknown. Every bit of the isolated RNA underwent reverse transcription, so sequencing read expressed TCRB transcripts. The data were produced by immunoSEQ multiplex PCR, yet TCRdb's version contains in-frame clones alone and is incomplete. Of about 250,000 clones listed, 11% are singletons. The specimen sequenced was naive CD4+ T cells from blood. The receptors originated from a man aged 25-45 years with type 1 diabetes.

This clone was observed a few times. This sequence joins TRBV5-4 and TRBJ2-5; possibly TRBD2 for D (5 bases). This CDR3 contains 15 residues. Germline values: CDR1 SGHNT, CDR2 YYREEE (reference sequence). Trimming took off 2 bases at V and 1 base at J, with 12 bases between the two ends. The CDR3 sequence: CASSFVGVLQETQYF. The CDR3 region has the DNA TGTGCCAGCAGCTTTGTCGGGGTTCTCCAAGAGACCCAGTACTTC.

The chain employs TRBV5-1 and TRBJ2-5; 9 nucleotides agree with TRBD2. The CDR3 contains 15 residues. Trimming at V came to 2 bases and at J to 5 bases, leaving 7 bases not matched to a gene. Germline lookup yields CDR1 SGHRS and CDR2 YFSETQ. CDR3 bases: TGCGCCAGCAGCTTTGGCGGGGGGGCCCGGGAGACCCAGTACTTC. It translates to CASSFGGGARETQYF.

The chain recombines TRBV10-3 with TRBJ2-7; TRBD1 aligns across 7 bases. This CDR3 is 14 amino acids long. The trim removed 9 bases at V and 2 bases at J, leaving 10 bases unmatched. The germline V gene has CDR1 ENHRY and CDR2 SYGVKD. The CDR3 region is CAIRPGQLPYEQYF. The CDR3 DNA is TGTGCCATTAGACCGGGACAGCTACCCTACGAGCAGTACTTC.

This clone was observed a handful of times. The CDR3, as DNA: TGTGCCAGCAGCCAAGATCCAGGGGACTACAATGAGCAGTTCTTC. Translating it yields CASSQDPGDYNEQFF. The chain combines TRBV4-2 with TRBJ2-1, with D possibly matching TRBD1 (6 bases). The CDR3 has 15 residues. Germline CDR1 reads LGHNA; CDR2 reads YNFKEQ. Trimming removed 0 bases at V and 3 bases at J, with 9 bases between.

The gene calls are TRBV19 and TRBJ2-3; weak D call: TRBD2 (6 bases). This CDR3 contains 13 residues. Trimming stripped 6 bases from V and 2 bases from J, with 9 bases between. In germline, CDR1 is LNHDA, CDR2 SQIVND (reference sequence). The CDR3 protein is CASRRDSTDTQYF. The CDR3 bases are TGTGCCAGTAGAAGGGACTCCACAGATACGCAGTATTTT.

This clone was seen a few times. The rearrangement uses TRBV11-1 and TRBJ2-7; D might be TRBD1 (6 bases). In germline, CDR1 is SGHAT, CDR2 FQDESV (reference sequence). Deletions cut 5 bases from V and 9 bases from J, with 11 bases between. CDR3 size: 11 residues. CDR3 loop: CASSQDRMQYF. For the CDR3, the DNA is TGTGCCAGCAGCCAGGACAGAATGCAGTACTTC.

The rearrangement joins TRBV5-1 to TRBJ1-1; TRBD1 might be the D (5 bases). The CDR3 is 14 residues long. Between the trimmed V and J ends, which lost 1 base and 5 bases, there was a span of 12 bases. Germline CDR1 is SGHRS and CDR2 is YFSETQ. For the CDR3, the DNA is TGCGCCAGCAGCTTGACGGCGGCAGGGACTGAAGCTTTCTTT. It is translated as CASSLTAAGTEAFF.

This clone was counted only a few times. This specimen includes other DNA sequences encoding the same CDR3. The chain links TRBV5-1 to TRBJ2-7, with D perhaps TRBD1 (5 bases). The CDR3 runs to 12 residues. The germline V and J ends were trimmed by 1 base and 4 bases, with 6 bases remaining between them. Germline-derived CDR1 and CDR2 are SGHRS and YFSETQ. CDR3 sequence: CASSLTGYEQYF. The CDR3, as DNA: TGCGCCAGCAGCTTGACAGGTTACGAGCAGTACTTC.

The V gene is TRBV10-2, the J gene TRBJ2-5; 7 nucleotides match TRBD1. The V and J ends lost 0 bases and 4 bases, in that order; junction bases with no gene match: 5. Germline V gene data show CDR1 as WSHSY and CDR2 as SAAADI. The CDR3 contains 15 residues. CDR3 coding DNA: TGCGCCAGCAGTGAGTCGGGAAGGGGGCGAGAGACCCAGTACTTC. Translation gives CASSESGRGRETQYF.

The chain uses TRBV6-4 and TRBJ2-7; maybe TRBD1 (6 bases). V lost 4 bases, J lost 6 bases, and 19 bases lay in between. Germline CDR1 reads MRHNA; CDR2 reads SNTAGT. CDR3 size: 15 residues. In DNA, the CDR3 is TGTGCCAGCAGTGTGCAGGGGAAACGGGTCGTCGAGCAGTACTTC. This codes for CASSVQGKRVVEQYF.

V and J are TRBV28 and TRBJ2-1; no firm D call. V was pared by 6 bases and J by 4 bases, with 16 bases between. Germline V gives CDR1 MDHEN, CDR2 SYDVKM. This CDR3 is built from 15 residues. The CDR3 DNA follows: TGTGCCAGCAGCTTTGGCGGAAACCTATACAATGAGCAGTTCTTC. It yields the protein CASSFGGNLYNEQFF.

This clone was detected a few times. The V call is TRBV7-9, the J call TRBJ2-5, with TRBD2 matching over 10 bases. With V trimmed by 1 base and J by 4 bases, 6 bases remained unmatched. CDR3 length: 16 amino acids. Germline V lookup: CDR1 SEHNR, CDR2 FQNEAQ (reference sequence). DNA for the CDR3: TGTGCCAGCAGCTTAGGAGGACTAGCGGAGGTAGAGACCCAGTACTTC. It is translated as CASSLGGLAEVETQYF.

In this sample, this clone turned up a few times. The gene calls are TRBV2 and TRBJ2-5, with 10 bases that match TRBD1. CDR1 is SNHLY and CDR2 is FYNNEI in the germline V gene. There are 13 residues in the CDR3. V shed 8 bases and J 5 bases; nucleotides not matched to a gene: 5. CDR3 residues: CASAGQGQETQYF. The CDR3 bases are TGTGCCAGCGCGGGACAGGGGCAGGAGACCCAGTACTTC.

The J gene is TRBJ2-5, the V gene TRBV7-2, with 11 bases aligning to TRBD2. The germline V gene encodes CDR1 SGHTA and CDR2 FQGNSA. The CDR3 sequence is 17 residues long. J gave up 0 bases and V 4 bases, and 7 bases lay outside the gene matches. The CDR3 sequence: CASSSGTSGTYQETQYF. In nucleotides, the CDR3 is TGTGCCAGCAGCTCCGGGACTAGCGGAACGTACCAAGAGACCCAGTACTTC. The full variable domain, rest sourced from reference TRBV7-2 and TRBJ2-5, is GAGVSQSPSNKVTEKGKDVELRCDPISGHTALYWYRQSLGQGLEFLIYFQGNSAPDKSGLPSDRFSAERTGGSVSTLTIQRTQQEDSAVYLCASSSGTSGTYQETQYFGPGTRLLVL.

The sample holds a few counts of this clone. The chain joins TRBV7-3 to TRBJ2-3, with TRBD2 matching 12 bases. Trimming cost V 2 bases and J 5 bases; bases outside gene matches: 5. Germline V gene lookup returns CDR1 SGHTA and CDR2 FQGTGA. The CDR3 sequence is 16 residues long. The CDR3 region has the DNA TGTGCCAGCAGCTTACGACTAGCGGGGGCTGGAGATACGCAGTATTTT. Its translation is CASSLRLAGAGDTQYF.

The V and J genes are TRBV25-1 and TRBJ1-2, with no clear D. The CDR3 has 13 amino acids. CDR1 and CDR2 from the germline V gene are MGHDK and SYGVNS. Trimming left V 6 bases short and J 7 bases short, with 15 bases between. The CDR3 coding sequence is TGTGCCAGCAGCGGTGGACTGCCCCGTGGCTACACCTTC. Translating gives CASSGGLPRGYTF.

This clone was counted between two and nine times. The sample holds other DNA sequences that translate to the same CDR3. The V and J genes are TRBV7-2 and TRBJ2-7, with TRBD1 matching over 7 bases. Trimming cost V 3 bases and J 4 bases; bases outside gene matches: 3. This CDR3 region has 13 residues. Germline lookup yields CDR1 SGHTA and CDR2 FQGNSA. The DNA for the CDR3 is TGTGCCAGCAGCTTCGACAGGGCTTACGAGCAGTACTTC. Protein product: CASSFDRAYEQYF.

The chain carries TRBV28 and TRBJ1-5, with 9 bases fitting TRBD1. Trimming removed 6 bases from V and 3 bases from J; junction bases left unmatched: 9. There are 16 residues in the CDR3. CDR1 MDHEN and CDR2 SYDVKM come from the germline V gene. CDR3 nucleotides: TGTGCCAGCAGGCCCCCGGGACAGGGCCCCAATCAGCCCCAGCATTTT. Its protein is CASRPPGQGPNQPQHF.

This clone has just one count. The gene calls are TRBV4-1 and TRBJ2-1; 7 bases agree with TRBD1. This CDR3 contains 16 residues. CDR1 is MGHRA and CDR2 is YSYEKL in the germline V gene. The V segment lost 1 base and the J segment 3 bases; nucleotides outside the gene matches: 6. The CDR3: CASSQASTGYYNEQFF. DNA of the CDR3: TGCGCCAGCAGCCAAGCTTCGACAGGGTACTACAATGAGCAGTTCTTC.

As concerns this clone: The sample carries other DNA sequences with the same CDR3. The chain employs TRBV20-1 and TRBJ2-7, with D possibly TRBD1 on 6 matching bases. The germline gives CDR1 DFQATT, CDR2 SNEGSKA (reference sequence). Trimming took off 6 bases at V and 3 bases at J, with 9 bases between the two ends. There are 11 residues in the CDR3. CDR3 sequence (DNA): TGCAGTGCAAGGGACAACTACGAGCAGTACTTC. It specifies CSARDNYEQYF.

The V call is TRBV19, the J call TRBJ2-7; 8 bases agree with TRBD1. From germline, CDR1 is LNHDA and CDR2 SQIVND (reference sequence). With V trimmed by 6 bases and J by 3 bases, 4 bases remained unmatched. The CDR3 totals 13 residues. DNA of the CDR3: TGTGCCAGTAGCACAGGGGGGAACTACGAGCAGTACTTC. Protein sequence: CASSTGGNYEQYF.